Sequencing of this T cell receptor beta chain was carried out in a study of cytomegalovirus exposure and HLA in healthy donors. Primers included in the PCR were 60 Vbeta and 13 Jbeta primers. Sequencing used immunoSEQ multiplex PCR; TCRdb keeps in-frame clones, though not all of them. The table shows over 110,000 clones, with 78% occurring only once. Trimming left V 4 bases short and J 0 bases short, with 6 bases between. CDR1 and CDR2 (germline): MNHNY, SVGAGI (reference sequence). The CDR3 runs to 13 residues. The chain combines TRBV6-6 with TRBJ1-1; D remains unclear. The sample consisted of PBMCs. This TCR was sampled from a female donor in good health and CMV-seronegative. As DNA, the CDR3 is TGTGCCAGCAGTTCCATTTTGAACACTGAAGCTTTCTTT. Protein: CASSSILNTEAFF.